This TCR beta chain was obtained from a study of blood T cell repertoires in COVID-19. As for the study in general: Acute and convalescent COVID-19 samples came from the United States, Italy and Spain. The analysed material was cDNA or gDNA that came from T cells, B-cell-depleted T cells, or PBMCs.

Original methodology: Quantification of nucleated cells was approximated via reference gene primer amplification. Only in-frame clones appear in the TCRdb table, and some are missing; sequencing was by immunoSEQ multiplex PCR. The V and J calls and clone size come from that table; D and trimming were worked out from the DNA. The table includes under 250,000 clones, less than 85% detected once. The germline V gene has CDR1 SGHVS and CDR2 FQNEAQ. This CDR3 comprises 12 residues. V was clipped by 5 bases and J by 4 bases, with 8 bases between them. In its sample, this clone was seen once. This sequence was found in a woman in her 70s with active or convalescent COVID-19. Sequencing was done on a sample of peripheral blood. The chain employs TRBV7-8 and TRBJ2-5; D uncertain. The CDR3 sequence: CASSPTVETQYF. The CDR3 DNA is TGTGCCAGCAGCCCAACAGTAGAGACCCAGTACTTC.